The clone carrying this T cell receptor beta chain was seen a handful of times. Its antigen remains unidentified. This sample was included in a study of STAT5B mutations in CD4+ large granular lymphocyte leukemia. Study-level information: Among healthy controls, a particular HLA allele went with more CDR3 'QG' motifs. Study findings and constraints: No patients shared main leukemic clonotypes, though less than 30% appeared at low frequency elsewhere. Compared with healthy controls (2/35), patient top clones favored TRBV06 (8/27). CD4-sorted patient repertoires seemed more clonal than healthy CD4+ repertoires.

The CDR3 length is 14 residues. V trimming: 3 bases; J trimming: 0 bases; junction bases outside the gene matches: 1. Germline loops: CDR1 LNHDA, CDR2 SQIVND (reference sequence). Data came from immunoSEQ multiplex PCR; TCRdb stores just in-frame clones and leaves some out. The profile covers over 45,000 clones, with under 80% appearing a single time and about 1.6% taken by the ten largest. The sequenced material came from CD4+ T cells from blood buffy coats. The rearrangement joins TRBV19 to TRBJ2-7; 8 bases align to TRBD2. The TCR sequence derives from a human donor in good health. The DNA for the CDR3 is TGTGCCAGTAGTATGACTAGCGCCTCCTACGAGCAGTACGTC. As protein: CASSMTSASYEQYV.